The 20 T cell receptor beta chains below were found in one sample sequenced in a study of blood T cell repertoires in COVID-19. Using immunoSEQ multiplex PCR, the repertoire was profiled, and TCRdb retains in-frame clones only, with some absent. The table shows 500,000 to 600,000 clones, with 70% to 90% occurring only once. The sequenced sample consisted of peripheral blood. These receptors originate from a woman aged 50 to 60 with COVID-19, enrolled during active disease.

V gene TRBV6-6 combines with J gene TRBJ1-3; TRBD1 might be the D (6 bases). This CDR3 is 15 amino acids long. Germline CDR1 MNHNY, CDR2 SVGAGI (reference sequence). The germline V and J ends were trimmed by 7 bases and 0 bases, with 13 bases remaining between them. The CDR3 region has the DNA TGTGCCAGCAACCCCATGGGGGCCTCTGGAAACACCATATATTTT. Translating gives CASNPMGASGNTIYF.

The CDR3 loop reads CASQGRVITDTQYF. In DNA form, the CDR3 reads TGCGCCAGCCAGGGAAGAGTAATTACAGATACGCAGTATTTT. The chain recombines TRBV10-2 with TRBJ2-3, with D possibly matching TRBD1 (5 bases). V was clipped by 8 bases and J by 3 bases, with 15 bases between them. The CDR3 extends over 14 amino acids. From germline, CDR1 is WSHSY and CDR2 SAAADI.

As regards this clone: At one end, the junction sequence differs from germline, possibly due to a read error. V is TRBV6-5 and J is TRBJ1-5, with D tentatively TRBD1 (6 bases). The CDR3 sequence is 15 residues long. Germline V gene sequence: CDR1 MNHEY, CDR2 SVGAGI. CDR3 coding DNA: TGTGCCAGCAGCGGGACACCTGGTTTTAATCATCCCCAGCATTTT. Translation gives CASSGTPGFNHPQHF.

CDR3 sequence: CASSLGGNEQFF. DNA of the CDR3: TGTGCCAGCAGCTTGGGAGGGAATGAGCAGTTCTTC. The V and J genes are TRBV5-8 and TRBJ2-1, with D perhaps TRBD2 (5 bases). V was pared by 0 bases and J by 7 bases, with 5 bases between. The CDR3 is 12 amino acids. The germline CDR1 and CDR2 sequences are SGHTS and YDEGEE. The full variable domain, in which reference TRBV5-8 and TRBJ2-1 provide the parts outside the CDR3, is EAGVTQSPTHLIKTRGQQATLRCSPISGHTSVYWYQQALGLGLQFLLWYDEGEERNRGNFPPRFSGRQFPNYSSELNVNALELEDSALYLCASSLGGNEQFFGPGTRLTVL.

This clone was counted between two and nine times. CDR3 bases: TGTGCCAGCAGCTTCGGAGGGGCGTCGAATCAGCCCCAGCATTTT. Its translation: CASSFGGASNQPQHF. V usage is TRBV7-9 and J usage is TRBJ1-5, with a possible D match to TRBD1 (5 bases). The CDR3 is made up of 15 amino acids. Trimming cost V 3 bases and J 4 bases, with 13 bases left between them. CDR1 is SEHNR, CDR2 FQNEAQ, per germline (reference sequence). The full variable domain, in which reference TRBV7-9 and TRBJ1-5 provide the parts outside the CDR3, is DTGVSQNPRHKITKRGQNVTFRCDPISEHNRLYWYRQTLGQGPEFLTYFQNEAQLEKSRLLSDRFSAERPKGSFSTLEIQRTEQGDSAMYLCASSFGGASNQPQHFGDGTRLSIL.

The rearrangement joins TRBV2 to TRBJ1-2; D remains ambiguous. The CDR3 consists of 14 residues. The V end was cut by 3 bases, the J end by 7 bases, with 15 bases between. The V gene's germline CDR1 is SNHLY and CDR2 FYNNEI. In DNA form, the CDR3 reads TGTGCCAGCAGTGAGCGGTTAATCGGAATTGGCTACACCTTC. It encodes CASSERLIGIGYTF.

This clone has only a few counts. The chain links TRBV5-1 to TRBJ2-2; TRBD2 might be the D (5 bases). Between the trimmed V and J ends, which lost 4 bases and 8 bases, there was a span of 21 bases. The CDR3 has 16 amino acids. Per germline, CDR1 SGHRS and CDR2 YFSETQ. CDR3 sequence: CASSPPVGTGDGELFF. DNA of the CDR3: TGCGCCAGCAGCCCGCCCGTCGGAACCGGGGATGGGGAGCTGTTTTTT.

Note on this clone: At the DNA level, this CDR3 is encoded by other sequences in the same sample as well. This sequence joins TRBV12-3 or TRBV12-4 and TRBJ2-7, with D perhaps matching TRBD2 (5 bases). The CDR3 consists of 12 residues. The V gene lost 6 bases and the J gene lost 4 bases, with 10 bases spanning the gap. CDR3 residues: CASSPTGYEQYF. CDR3 nucleotides: TGTGCCAGCAGCCCTACGGGGTACGAGCAGTACTTC.

A word on this clone: Other DNA sequences in this specimen translate into the identical CDR3. This CDR3 reads CASSQDISGANVLTF. CDR3 DNA sequence: TGTGCCAGCAGCCAGGACATCTCTGGGGCCAACGTCCTGACTTTC. This chain joins TRBV3-1 (or the pseudogene TRBV3-2) and TRBJ2-6, with a possible D match to TRBD1 (5 bases). Between the trimmed V and J ends, which lost 3 bases and 0 bases, there was a span of 6 bases. Germline V gene data show CDR1 as LGHDT and CDR2 as YNNKEL (reference sequence). There are 15 residues in the CDR3.

V is TRBV9 and J is TRBJ1-3; D might be TRBD1 (6 bases). CDR1 and CDR2 from the germline V gene are SGDLS and YYNGEE. The CDR3 has 16 amino acids. V shed 1 base and J shed 0 bases, with 11 bases lying between them. The CDR3 loop is CASSVSTGISGNTIYF. The DNA of the CDR3 is TGTGCCAGCAGCGTATCAACAGGGATCTCTGGAAACACCATATATTTT.

V is TRBV6-1 and J is TRBJ2-7; no definite D call. Germline CDR1 and CDR2: MNHNS and SASEGT. CDR3 length equals 13 residues. V was clipped by 1 base and J by 5 bases, with 9 bases between them. The DNA for the CDR3 is TGTGCCAGCAGTGAAGTGGCCATTCACGAGCAGTACTTC. Translation: CASSEVAIHEQYF.

V usage is TRBV5-4 and J usage is TRBJ2-3; D might be TRBD2 (5 bases). Germline V lookup: CDR1 SGHNT, CDR2 YYREEE (reference sequence). V was shortened by 0 bases and J by 2 bases, with 10 bases between the two germline ends. The CDR3 sequence is 15 residues long. Written as DNA, the CDR3 is TGTGCCAGCAGCTTGGACTTAGCGAACACAGATACGCAGTATTTT. Its protein is CASSLDLANTDTQYF.

The chain couples TRBV6-6 to TRBJ1-4; 10 bases map to TRBD1. The length of the CDR3 is 15 residues. V lost 6 bases, J lost 6 bases, and 7 bases stayed unmatched. Germline V gene data show CDR1 as MNHNY and CDR2 as SVGAGI (reference sequence). CDR3 amino acids: CASSLLGQGDEKLFF. In DNA, the CDR3 is TGTGCCAGCAGCTTACTCGGACAGGGGGATGAAAAACTGTTTTTT.

This chain connects TRBV3-1 (or the pseudogene TRBV3-2) to TRBJ2-7; D uncertain. Germline CDR1 reads LGHDT; CDR2 reads YNNKEL (reference sequence). The V end was cut by 0 bases, the J end by 7 bases, with 4 bases between. The CDR3 runs to 11 residues. CDR3 sequence: CASSQEREQYF. Here the CDR3 DNA reads TGTGCCAGCAGCCAAGAGAGGGAGCAGTACTTC.

In DNA, the CDR3 is TGCGCCAGCAGCTTGGAAGGGACTGCTGGCTACACCTTC. Its translation is CASSLEGTAGYTF. The gene calls are TRBV5-1 and TRBJ1-2; D perhaps matches TRBD1 (5 bases). Germline V gene sequence: CDR1 SGHRS, CDR2 YFSETQ. V was cut by 0 bases and J by 7 bases, with 10 bases left in between. The CDR3 consists of 13 residues.

V gene TRBV6-6 combines with J gene TRBJ2-5, with a tentative D call TRBD1 (6 bases). CDR3 length: 16 residues. From germline, CDR1 is MNHNY and CDR2 SVGAGI (reference sequence). Trimming took off 4 bases at V and 2 bases at J, with 17 bases between the two ends. CDR3 residues: CASSSLGRGLQETQYF. In DNA, the CDR3 is TGTGCCAGCAGTTCTTTGGGCAGGGGCCTACAAGAGACCCAGTACTTC.

The chain joins TRBV7-9 to TRBJ1-1, with 8 bases aligning to TRBD1. There are 16 residues in the CDR3. V was clipped by 8 bases and J by 5 bases; unmatched bases: 16. The germline V gene has CDR1 SEHNR and CDR2 FQNEAQ (reference sequence). Written as DNA, the CDR3 is TGTGCCAGCGCAAACCGTCCGGGACAGGCGTTGACTGAAGCTTTCTTT. Protein sequence: CASANRPGQALTEAFF.

The rearrangement links TRBV5-4 to TRBJ1-2; D might be TRBD1 (6 bases). The CDR3 runs 14 residues. Germline loops: CDR1 SGHNT, CDR2 YYREEE (reference sequence). With 2 bases removed from V and 8 bases from J, the gap between germline ends came to 16 bases. CDR3 coding DNA: TGTGCCAGCAGCTTCGGCAGGGGCGAGCGAGGCTACACCTTC. Protein product: CASSFGRGERGYTF.

For this clone: Other DNA sequences from this sample encode an identical CDR3 as well. The J gene is TRBJ1-2, the V gene TRBV18; 8 bases map to TRBD1. J gave up 6 bases and V 6 bases, and 3 bases lay outside the gene matches. CDR1 is KGHSH and CDR2 is LQKENI in the germline V gene. The CDR3 has 12 amino acids. The CDR3 here is CASSLQGDGYTF. Written as DNA, the CDR3 is TGTGCCAGCTCCCTACAGGGGGATGGCTACACCTTC.

As regards this clone: Other DNA sequences of this sample code for an identical CDR3. V gene TRBV5-1 combines with J gene TRBJ2-1, with a weak D call TRBD1 (5 bases). Trimming took off 0 bases at V and 7 bases at J, with 8 bases between the two ends. Germline CDR1 is SGHRS and CDR2 is YFSETQ. This CDR3 contains 13 residues. CDR3 sequence (DNA): TGCGCCAGCAGCTTGGATAGGGGAAATGAGCAGTTCTTC. Residues: CASSLDRGNEQFF.